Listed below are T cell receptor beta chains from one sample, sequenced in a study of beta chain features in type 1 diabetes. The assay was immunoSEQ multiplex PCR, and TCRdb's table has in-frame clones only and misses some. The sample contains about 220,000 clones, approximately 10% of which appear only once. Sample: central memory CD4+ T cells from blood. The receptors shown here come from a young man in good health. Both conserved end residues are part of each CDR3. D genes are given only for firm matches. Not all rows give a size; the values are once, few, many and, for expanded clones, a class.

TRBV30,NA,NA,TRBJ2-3,TGTGCCTGGAGTGCCTTTCAGGATCCCGATACGCAGTATTTT,CAWSAFQDPDTQYF
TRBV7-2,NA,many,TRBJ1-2,TGTGCCAGCAGCCTACCCGCAGGGAATGTAGGTGGCTACACCTTC,CASSLPAGNVGGYTF
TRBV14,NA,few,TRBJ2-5,TGTGCCAGCAGCCAAGTTCGGGGCCAGCGCCAAGAGACCCAGTACTTC,CASSQVRGQRQETQYF
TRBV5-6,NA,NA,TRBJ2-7,TGTGCCAGCAGCTTGAGGCCGAGCTCCTACGAGCAGTACTTC,CASSLRPSSYEQYF
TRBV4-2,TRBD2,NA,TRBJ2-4,TGTGCCAGCAGCTTGTCTAGCGGGAGCCAAAACATTCAGTACTTC,CASSLSSGSQNIQYF
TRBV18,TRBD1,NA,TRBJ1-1,TGTGCCAGCTCACCCGAACCCGGGACAGGAAACACTGAAGCTTTCTTT,CASSPEPGTGNTEAFF
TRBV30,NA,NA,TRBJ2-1,TGTGCCTGGAGTAGGGACCTCAATGAGCAGTTCTTC,CAWSRDLNEQFF
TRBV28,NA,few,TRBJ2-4,TGTGCCAGCAGTTCCTCGGTGGGGGGCGCATTTAACATTCAGTACTTC,CASSSSVGGAFNIQYF
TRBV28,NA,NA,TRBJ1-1,TGTGCCAGCAGAGGGACGGAATTTGAAGCTTTCTTT,CASRGTEFEAFF
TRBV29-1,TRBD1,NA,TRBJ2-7,TGCAGCGTCCATACGGGGACAGGGGACGAGCAGTACTTC,CSVHTGTGDEQYF
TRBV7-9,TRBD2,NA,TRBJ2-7,TGTGCCAGCAGCTTAGGCGGGGGAAGGTCCGAGCAGTACTTC,CASSLGGGRSEQYF
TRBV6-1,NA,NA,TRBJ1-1,TGTGCCAGCAGTGGTGGGACGGTGGTTGAAGCTTTCTTT,CASSGGTVVEAFF
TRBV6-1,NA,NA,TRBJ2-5,TGTGCCGGCAGGGCTAGCGCCGGGGAGACCCAGTACTTC,CAGRASAGETQYF
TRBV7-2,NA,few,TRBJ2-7,TGTGCCAGCAGCCGATCTAGCGATTCTTCTGAGCAGTACTTC,CASSRSSDSSEQYF
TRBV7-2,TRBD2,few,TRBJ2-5,TGTGCCAGCAGCCGCGGGACTAGCGGGAGGGCCATTCCAGAGACCCAGTACTTC,CASSRGTSGRAIPETQYF
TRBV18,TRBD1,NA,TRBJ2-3,TGTGCCAGCTCATGGACAGGCGGCGCGTCCGATACGCAGTATTTT,CASSWTGGASDTQYF
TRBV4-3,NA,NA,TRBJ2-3,TGCGCCAGCAGCCAAGGGACTTCTACAGATACGCAGTATTTT,CASSQGTSTDTQYF
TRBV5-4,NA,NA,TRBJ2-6,TGTGCCAGCACCGGTCGGGTCTCCTCTGGGGCCAACGTCCTGACTTTC,CASTGRVSSGANVLTF
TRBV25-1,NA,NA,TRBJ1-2,TGTGCCAGCAGTCAGTCCGGGACTGGGCAGGGAAAGTATGGCTACACCTTC,CASSQSGTGQGKYGYTF
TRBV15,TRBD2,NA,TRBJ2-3,TGTGCCACCAGCAGAGGGGGGGGAGGGCCAACAGATACGCAGTATTTT,CATSRGGGGPTDTQYF